The sequence of this T cell receptor beta chain was determined in a study of T cell changes during pregnancy in multiple sclerosis. TCRdb's copy holds only in-frame clones and misses some; the assay was immunoSEQ multiplex PCR. The data show around 50,000 clones, with roughly nine tenths seen just once and around 7.9% held by the top ten. Germline CDR1 is KGHSH and CDR2 is LQKENI. This CDR3 is 15 amino acids long. With 3 bases removed from V and 2 bases from J, the gap between germline ends came to 14 bases. This chain joins TRBV18 and TRBJ2-7; TRBD1 might be the D (6 bases). The receptor's source is a female donor with multiple sclerosis, enrolled in a pregnancy study. Sequencing used CD8+ T cells from peripheral blood mononuclear cells, obtained in the second trimester of pregnancy. The CDR3 region is CASSPSWTAAYEQYF. The CDR3 nucleotides are TGTGCCAGCTCACCTTCCTGGACAGCGGCCTACGAGCAGTACTTC.